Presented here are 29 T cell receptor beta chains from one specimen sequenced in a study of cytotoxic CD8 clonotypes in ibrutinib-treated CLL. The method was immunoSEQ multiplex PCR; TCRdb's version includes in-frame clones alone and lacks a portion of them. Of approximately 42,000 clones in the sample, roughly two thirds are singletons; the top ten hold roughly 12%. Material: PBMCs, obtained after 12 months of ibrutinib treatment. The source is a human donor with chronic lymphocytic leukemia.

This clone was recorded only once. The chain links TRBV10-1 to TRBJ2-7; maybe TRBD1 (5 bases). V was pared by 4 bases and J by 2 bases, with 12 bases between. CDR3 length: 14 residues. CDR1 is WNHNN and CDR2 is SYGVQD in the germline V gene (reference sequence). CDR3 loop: CASSGAGSPYEQYF. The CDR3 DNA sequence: TGCGCCAGCAGTGGAGCAGGGTCACCCTACGAGCAGTACTTC.

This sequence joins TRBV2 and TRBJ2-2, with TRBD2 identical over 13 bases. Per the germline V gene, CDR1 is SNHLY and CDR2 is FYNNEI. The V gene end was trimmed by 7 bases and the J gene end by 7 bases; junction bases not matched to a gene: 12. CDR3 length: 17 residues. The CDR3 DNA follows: TGTGCCAGCACCTTACTAGCGGGAGGGCCCTCGGTCGGGGAGCTGTTTTTT. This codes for CASTLLAGGPSVGELFF.

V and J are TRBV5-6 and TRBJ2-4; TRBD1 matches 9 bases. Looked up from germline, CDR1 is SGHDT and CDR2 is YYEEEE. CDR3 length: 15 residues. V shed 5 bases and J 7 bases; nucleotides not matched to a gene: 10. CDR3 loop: CASSLNRGPANIQYF. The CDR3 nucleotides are TGTGCCAGCAGTCTTAACAGGGGGCCGGCCAACATTCAGTACTTC.

The CDR3: CASIREVAGNTIYF. In nucleotides, the CDR3 is TGTGCCAGCATTAGGGAGGTGGCTGGAAACACCATATATTTT. The V gene is TRBV6-1, the J gene TRBJ1-3; no definite D call. This CDR3 is 14 amino acids long. The ends were cut back, 7 bases at V and 2 bases at J, with 12 bases in the middle. Germline loops: CDR1 MNHNS, CDR2 SASEGT.

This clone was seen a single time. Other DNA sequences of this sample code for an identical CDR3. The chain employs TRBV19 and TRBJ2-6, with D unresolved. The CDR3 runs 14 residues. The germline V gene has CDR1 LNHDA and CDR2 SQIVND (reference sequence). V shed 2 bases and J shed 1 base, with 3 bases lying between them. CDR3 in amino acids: CASSIRSGANVLTF. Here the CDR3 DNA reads TGTGCCAGTAGTATAAGGTCTGGGGCCAACGTCCTGACTTTC.

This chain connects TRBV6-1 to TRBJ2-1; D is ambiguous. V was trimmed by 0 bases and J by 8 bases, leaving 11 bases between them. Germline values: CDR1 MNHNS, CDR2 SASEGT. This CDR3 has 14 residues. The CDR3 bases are TGTGCCAGCAGTGAAGCTCTAGAAAGGGATGAGCAGTTCTTC. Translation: CASSEALERDEQFF.

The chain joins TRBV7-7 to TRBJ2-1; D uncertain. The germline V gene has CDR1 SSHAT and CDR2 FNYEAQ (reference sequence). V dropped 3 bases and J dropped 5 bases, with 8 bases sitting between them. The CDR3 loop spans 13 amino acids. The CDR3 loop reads CASSLTGNNEQFF. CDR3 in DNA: TGTGCCAGCAGCTTGACTGGGAACAATGAGCAGTTCTTC. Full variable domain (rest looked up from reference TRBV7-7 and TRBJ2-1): GAGVSQSPRYKVTKRGQDVTLRCDPISSHATLYWYQQALGQGPEFLTYFNYEAQPDKSGLPSDRFSAERPEGSISTLTIQRTEQRDSAMYRCASSLTGNNEQFFGPGTRLTVL.

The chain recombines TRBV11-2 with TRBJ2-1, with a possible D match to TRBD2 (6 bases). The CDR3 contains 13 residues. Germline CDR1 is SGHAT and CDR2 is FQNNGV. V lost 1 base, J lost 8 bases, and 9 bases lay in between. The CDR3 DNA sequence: TGTGCCAGCAGCTTAGGCCCGGGGGATGAGCAGTTCTTC. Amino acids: CASSLGPGDEQFF.

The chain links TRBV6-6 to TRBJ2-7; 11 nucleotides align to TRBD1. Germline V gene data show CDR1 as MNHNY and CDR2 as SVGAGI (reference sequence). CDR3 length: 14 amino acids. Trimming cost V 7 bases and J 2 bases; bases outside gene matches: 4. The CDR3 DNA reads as TGTGCCAGCAAACCGGGACAGGGGGCCTACGAGCAGTACTTC. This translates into CASKPGQGAYEQYF.

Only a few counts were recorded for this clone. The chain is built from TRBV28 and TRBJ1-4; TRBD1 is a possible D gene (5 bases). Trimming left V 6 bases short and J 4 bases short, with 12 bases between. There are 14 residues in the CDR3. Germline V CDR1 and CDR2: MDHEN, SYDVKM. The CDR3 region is CASRLGGVNEKLFF. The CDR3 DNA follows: TGTGCCAGCAGGTTGGGGGGGGTTAATGAAAAACTGTTTTTT.

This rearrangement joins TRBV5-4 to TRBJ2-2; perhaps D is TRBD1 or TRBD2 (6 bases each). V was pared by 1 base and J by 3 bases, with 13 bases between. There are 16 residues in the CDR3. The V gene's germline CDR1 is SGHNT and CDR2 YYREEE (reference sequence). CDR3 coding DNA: TGTGCCAGCAGCTTGAGGGGGGCGTGGGACACCGGGGAGCTGTTTTTT. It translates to CASSLRGAWDTGELFF. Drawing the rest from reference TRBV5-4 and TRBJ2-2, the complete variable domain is ETGVTQSPTHLIKTRGQQVTLRCSSQSGHNTVSWYQQALGQGPQFIFQYYREEENGRGNFPPRFSGLQFPNYSSELNVNALELDDSALYLCASSLRGAWDTGELFFGEGSRLTVL.

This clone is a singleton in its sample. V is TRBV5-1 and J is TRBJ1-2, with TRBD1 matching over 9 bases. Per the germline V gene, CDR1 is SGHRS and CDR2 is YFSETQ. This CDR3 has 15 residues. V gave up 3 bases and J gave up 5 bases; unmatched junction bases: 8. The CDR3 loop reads CASSWGDRALYGYTF. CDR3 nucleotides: TGCGCCAGCAGCTGGGGGGACAGGGCCTTATATGGCTACACCTTC.

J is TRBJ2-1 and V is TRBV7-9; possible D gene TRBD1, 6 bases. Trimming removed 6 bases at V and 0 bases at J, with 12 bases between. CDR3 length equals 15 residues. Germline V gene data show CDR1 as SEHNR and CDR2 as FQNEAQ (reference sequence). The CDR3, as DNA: TGTGCCAGCAGTTACGACAGGAGCTCCTACAATGAGCAGTTCTTC. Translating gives CASSYDRSSYNEQFF.

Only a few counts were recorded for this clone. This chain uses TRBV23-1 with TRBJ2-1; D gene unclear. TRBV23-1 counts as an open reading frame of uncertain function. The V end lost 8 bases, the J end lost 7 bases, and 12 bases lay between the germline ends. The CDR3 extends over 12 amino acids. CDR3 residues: CASPGARNEQFF. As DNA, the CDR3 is TGCGCCAGCCCCGGAGCGAGGAATGAGCAGTTCTTC.

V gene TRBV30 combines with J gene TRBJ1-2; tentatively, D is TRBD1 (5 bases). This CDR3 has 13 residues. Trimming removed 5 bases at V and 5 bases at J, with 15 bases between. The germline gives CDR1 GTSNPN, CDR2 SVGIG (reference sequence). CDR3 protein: CAWHKGRFYGYTF. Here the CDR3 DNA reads TGTGCCTGGCACAAGGGACGGTTTTATGGCTACACCTTC.

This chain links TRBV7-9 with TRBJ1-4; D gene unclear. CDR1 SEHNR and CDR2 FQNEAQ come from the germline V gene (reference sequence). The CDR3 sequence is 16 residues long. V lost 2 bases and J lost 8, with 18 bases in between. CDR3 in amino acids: CASSLPSWPGGEKLFF. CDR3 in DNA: TGTGCCAGCAGCTTACCCTCTTGGCCCGGTGGAGAAAAACTGTTTTTT.

CDR3 residues: CASSDGYTGELFF. The CDR3 region has the DNA TGCGCCAGCAGTGACGGCTACACCGGGGAGCTGTTTTTT. The chain joins TRBV10-1 to TRBJ2-2; D gene uncertain. Germline V CDR1 and CDR2: WNHNN, SYGVQD (reference sequence). V lost 3 bases and J 3 bases, leaving 5 bases between the germline ends. The CDR3 covers 13 residues.

The CDR3 DNA follows: TGCGCCAGCAGCCAAGGGGGACTAGGTGAGGATACGCAGTATTTT. Amino acid sequence: CASSQGGLGEDTQYF. The genes are TRBV4-1 and TRBJ2-3; 8 bases are shared with TRBD2. The V and J ends lost 1 base and 6 bases, in that order; junction bases with no gene match: 6. The CDR3 loop spans 15 amino acids. Per the germline V gene, CDR1 is MGHRA and CDR2 is YSYEKL.

In DNA, the CDR3 is TGTGCCAGCAGTGAGACAGAGACCCAGTACTTC. It codes for CASSETETQYF. V is TRBV6-1 and J is TRBJ2-5; D call uncertain. The germline CDR1 and CDR2 sequences are MNHNS and SASEGT. This CDR3 contains 11 residues. Between the trimmed V and J ends, which lost 3 bases and 4 bases, there was a span of 3 bases.

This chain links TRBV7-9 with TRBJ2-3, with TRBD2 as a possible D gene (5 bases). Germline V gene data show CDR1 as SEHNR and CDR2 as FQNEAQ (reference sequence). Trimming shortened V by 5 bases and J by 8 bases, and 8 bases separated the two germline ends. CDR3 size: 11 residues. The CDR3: CASSKGGTQYF. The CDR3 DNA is TGTGCCAGCAGCAAAGGAGGTACGCAGTATTTT.

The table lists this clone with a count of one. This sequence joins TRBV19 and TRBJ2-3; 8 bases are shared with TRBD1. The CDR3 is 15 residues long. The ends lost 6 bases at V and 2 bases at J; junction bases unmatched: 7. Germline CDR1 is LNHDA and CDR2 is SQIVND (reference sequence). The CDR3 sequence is CASRVDRATTDTQYF. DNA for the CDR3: TGTGCCAGTAGGGTGGACAGGGCTACCACAGATACGCAGTATTTT.

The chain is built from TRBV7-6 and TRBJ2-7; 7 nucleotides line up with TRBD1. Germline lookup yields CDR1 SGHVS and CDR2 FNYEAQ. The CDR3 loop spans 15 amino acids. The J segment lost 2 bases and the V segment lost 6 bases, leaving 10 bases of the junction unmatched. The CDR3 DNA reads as TGTGCCAGCAGTGCAAGTCCGGGACAGACCTACGAGCAGTACTTC. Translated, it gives CASSASPGQTYEQYF.

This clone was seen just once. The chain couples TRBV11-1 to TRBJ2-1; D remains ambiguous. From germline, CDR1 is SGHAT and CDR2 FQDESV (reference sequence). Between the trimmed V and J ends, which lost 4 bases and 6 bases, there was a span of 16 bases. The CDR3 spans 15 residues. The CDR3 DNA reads TGTGCCAGCAGCTCCCCTCTTGGACCTCTCAATGAGCAGTTCTTC. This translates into CASSSPLGPLNEQFF.

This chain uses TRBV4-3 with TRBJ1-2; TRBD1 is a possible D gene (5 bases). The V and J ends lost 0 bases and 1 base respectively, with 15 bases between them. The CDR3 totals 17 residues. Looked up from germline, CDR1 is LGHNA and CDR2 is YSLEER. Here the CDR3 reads CASSQDRSGTVNYGYTF. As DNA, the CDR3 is TGCGCCAGCAGCCAAGATAGGAGCGGGACCGTTAACTATGGCTACACCTTC.

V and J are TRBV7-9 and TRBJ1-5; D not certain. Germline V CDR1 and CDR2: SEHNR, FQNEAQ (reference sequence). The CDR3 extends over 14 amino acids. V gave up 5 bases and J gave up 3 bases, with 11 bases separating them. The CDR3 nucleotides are TGTGCCAGCAGCCCGATTGGACCCAATCAGCCCCAGCATTTT. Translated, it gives CASSPIGPNQPQHF.

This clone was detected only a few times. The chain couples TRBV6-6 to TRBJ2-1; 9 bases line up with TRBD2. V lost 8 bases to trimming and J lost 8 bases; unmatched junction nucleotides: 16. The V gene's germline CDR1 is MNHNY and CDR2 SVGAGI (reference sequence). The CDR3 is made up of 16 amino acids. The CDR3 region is CASPGTSSLRVDEQFF. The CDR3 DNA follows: TGTGCCAGCCCCGGGACTAGCTCACTAAGGGTGGATGAGCAGTTCTTC.

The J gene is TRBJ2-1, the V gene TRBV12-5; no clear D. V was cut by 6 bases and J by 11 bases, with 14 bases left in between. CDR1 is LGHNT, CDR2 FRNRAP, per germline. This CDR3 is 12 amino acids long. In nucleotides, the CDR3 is TGTGCTAGTGGAATAAATCTCAGCCAGCAGTTCTTC. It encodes CASGINLSQQFF.

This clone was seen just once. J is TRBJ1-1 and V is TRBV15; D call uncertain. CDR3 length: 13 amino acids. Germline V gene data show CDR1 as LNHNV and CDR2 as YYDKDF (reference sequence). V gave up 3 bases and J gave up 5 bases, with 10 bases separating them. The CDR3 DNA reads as TGTGCCACCAGCAGGAACGTAGGAACTGAAGCTTTCTTT. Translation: CATSRNVGTEAFF.

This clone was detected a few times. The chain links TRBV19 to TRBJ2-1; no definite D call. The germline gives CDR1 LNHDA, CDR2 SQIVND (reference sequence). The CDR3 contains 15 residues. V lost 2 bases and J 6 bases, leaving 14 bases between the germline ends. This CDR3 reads CASSIKVDLGNEQFF. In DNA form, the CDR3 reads TGTGCCAGTAGTATAAAGGTGGACCTTGGCAATGAGCAGTTCTTC.